These 24 T cell receptor beta chains originate from one sample sequenced in a study of cytomegalovirus exposure and HLA in healthy donors. Primers included in the PCR were 60 Vbeta and 13 Jbeta primers. The protocol was immunoSEQ multiplex PCR, while the TCRdb copy is restricted to in-frame clones and leaves out a portion. The repertoire includes about 150,000 clones, about four fifths of them detected once, and 3.5% sits in the top ten. The specimen sequenced was PBMCs. These TCRs come from a human donor in good health.

The chain is built from TRBV6-5 and TRBJ1-3; D possibly corresponds to TRBD1 (5 bases). Trimming took 6 bases from V and 0 from J, leaving 9 bases between them. This CDR3 has 14 amino acids. Germline values: CDR1 MNHEY, CDR2 SVGAGI. CDR3 region: CASRMDISGNTIYF. CDR3 sequence (DNA): TGTGCCAGCAGGATGGACATCTCTGGAAACACCATATATTTT.

The chain uses TRBV30 and TRBJ2-1, with a weak D call TRBD1 (5 bases). Germline-derived CDR1 and CDR2 are GTSNPN and SVGIG (reference sequence). The CDR3 spans 16 residues. Trimming took 5 bases from V and 4 from J, leaving 21 bases between them. In DNA, the CDR3 is TGTGCCTGGGGGCGACAGAGAAAGATGACGTACAATGAGCAGTTCTTC. Its protein product is CAWGRQRKMTYNEQFF.

The chain has TRBV5-1 and TRBJ2-3, with TRBD2 matching 13 bases. CDR3 length: 18 amino acids. Germline assignment: CDR1 SGHRS and CDR2 YFSETQ. J was trimmed by 0 bases and V by 1 base; bases with no gene match: 5. The CDR3 DNA sequence: TGCGCCAGCAGCTTGAGCGGGACTAGCGGGGCTAGCACAGATACGCAGTATTTT. It translates to CASSLSGTSGASTDTQYF.

The chain is built from TRBV18 and TRBJ2-1; D unresolved. The germline V gene encodes CDR1 KGHSH and CDR2 LQKENI. Trimming left V 6 bases short and J 9 bases short, with 15 bases between. This CDR3 contains 13 residues. The CDR3 protein is CASSPNPSVEQFF. CDR3 coding DNA: TGTGCCAGCTCCCCTAATCCGAGCGTTGAGCAGTTCTTC.

Worth noting for this clone: The sample holds other DNA sequences that translate to the same CDR3. V gene TRBV2 combines with J gene TRBJ1-5; 9 bases line up with TRBD1. This CDR3 is built from 14 residues. Germline V gives CDR1 SNHLY, CDR2 FYNNEI. The V gene end was trimmed by 8 bases and the J gene end by 2 bases; junction bases not matched to a gene: 4. CDR3 in amino acids: CASSRDRGNQPQHF. In DNA, the CDR3 is TGTGCCAGCTCCCGGGACAGGGGCAATCAGCCCCAGCATTTT.

CDR3: CATSRGGGNQPQHF. CDR3 DNA sequence: TGTGCCACCAGCAGAGGGGGCGGCAATCAGCCCCAGCATTTT. The rearrangement uses TRBV15 and TRBJ1-5, with TRBD1 as a possible D gene (5 bases). The CDR3 is 14 amino acids. Germline values: CDR1 LNHNV, CDR2 YYDKDF (reference sequence). Trimming left V 1 base short and J 2 bases short, with 6 bases between.

The table lists this clone with a few counts. The chain recombines TRBV5-6 with TRBJ1-1, with D hard to call. V lost 5 bases and J lost 6, with 11 bases in between. Looked up from germline, CDR1 is SGHDT and CDR2 is YYEEEE. This CDR3 contains 12 residues. The CDR3 DNA follows: TGTGCCAGCAGTCTGACGGGAGCTGAAGCTTTCTTT. Protein sequence: CASSLTGAEAFF.

This CDR3 reads CASSVEWQEPYNEQFF. The CDR3 region has the DNA TGTGCCAGCAGCGTAGAGTGGCAGGAACCTTACAATGAGCAGTTCTTC. The chain employs TRBV9 and TRBJ2-1; D is unresolved. Trimming took 0 bases from V and 4 from J, leaving 14 bases between them. This CDR3 comprises 16 residues. The germline V gene encodes CDR1 SGDLS and CDR2 YYNGEE.

The table lists this clone with a few counts. This sample includes further DNA sequences coding for the same CDR3. This sequence joins TRBV5-6 and TRBJ1-3; D remains unclear. The CDR3 has 14 amino acids. The V end lost 4 bases, the J end lost 0 bases, and 8 bases lay between the germline ends. Per the germline V gene, CDR1 is SGHDT and CDR2 is YYEEEE. The CDR3 region has the DNA TGTGCCAGCAGCCTCGGTTCCTCTGGAAACACCATATATTTT. Amino acids: CASSLGSSGNTIYF.

This sequence joins TRBV28 and TRBJ2-1; weak D call: TRBD2 (8 bases). The CDR3 length is 15 residues. Germline V CDR1 and CDR2: MDHEN, SYDVKM. V was pared by 5 bases and J by 5 bases, with 16 bases between. The CDR3 DNA follows: TGTGCCAGCAGTCCTCCGGGAGGGGGCCACAATGAGCAGTTCTTC. Its translation is CASSPPGGGHNEQFF.

V and J are TRBV23-1 and TRBJ1-5, with D perhaps matching TRBD1 (6 bases). TRBV23-1 is annotated as an ORF whose role is uncertain. The V and J ends lost 0 bases and 5 bases respectively, with 20 bases between them. The CDR3 runs 18 residues. CDR3 in amino acids: CASSQSPNPGGLDQPQHF. In DNA, the CDR3 is TGCGCCAGCAGTCAATCACCCAACCCCGGGGGGCTGGATCAGCCCCAGCATTTT.

This clone has only one observation. V gene TRBV6-4 combines with J gene TRBJ2-5, with D possibly being TRBD1 (5 bases). Germline loops: CDR1 MRHNA, CDR2 SNTAGT. CDR3 length: 13 amino acids. V was shortened by 2 bases and J by 9 bases, with 13 bases between the two germline ends. As DNA, the CDR3 is TGTGCCAGCAGTGACGGTGCAGGGTTGGCCCAGTACTTC. It is translated as CASSDGAGLAQYF.

As concerns this clone: Other DNA sequences from this sample encode an identical CDR3 as well. This chain joins TRBV2 and TRBJ1-1, with 10 bases identical to TRBD1. The ends lost 8 bases at V and 0 bases at J; junction bases unmatched: 6. The germline V gene has CDR1 SNHLY and CDR2 FYNNEI. This CDR3 spans 15 amino acids. The CDR3: CASGDRGAVNTEAFF. In DNA form, the CDR3 reads TGTGCCAGCGGGGACAGGGGCGCCGTGAACACTGAAGCTTTCTTT.

The chain links TRBV9 to TRBJ2-5, with 8 nucleotides matching TRBD1. CDR3 size: 14 residues. CDR1 and CDR2 (germline): SGDLS, YYNGEE. Trimming cost V 0 bases and J 3 bases; bases outside gene matches: 1. CDR3 region: CASSVGTGKETQYF. As DNA, the CDR3 is TGTGCCAGCAGCGTAGGGACAGGGAAAGAGACCCAGTACTTC.

A word on this clone: An end of the junction does not agree with germline; a read error may underlie this. The V call is TRBV10-2, the J call TRBJ1-2, with no clear D. The CDR3 contains 14 residues. Germline V gene sequence: CDR1 WSHSY, CDR2 SAAADI. The CDR3 DNA reads as TGCGCCAGCAGTGAGCTGTCTGGAGGCTATGGCTACCCCTTC. As protein: CASSELSGGYGYPF.

The chain employs TRBV5-4 and TRBJ1-3; D unclear. CDR3 length equals 15 residues. Germline V CDR1 and CDR2: SGHNT, YYREEE (reference sequence). V was shortened by 0 bases and J by 2 bases, with 9 bases between the two germline ends. CDR3 in amino acids: CASSLGPQTGNTIYF. CDR3 nucleotides: TGTGCCAGCAGCTTGGGACCACAGACTGGAAACACCATATATTTT. Supplemented by reference TRBV5-4 and TRBJ1-3, the full variable domain reads ETGVTQSPTHLIKTRGQQVTLRCSSQSGHNTVSWYQQALGQGPQFIFQYYREEENGRGNFPPRFSGLQFPNYSSELNVNALELDDSALYLCASSLGPQTGNTIYFGEGSWLTVV.

Comment on this clone: Germline and junction disagree at one end, which may indicate a read error. The genes are TRBV4-1 and TRBJ1-2; 7 nucleotides align to TRBD1. The CDR3 has 15 residues. Germline CDR1 is MGHRA and CDR2 is YSYEKL. The CDR3 coding sequence is TGCGCCAGCAGACCTACGGGACAGCCCTCGACTGGCTACCCCTTC. Residues: CASRPTGQPSTGYPF.

The genes are TRBV19 and TRBJ1-1, with 9 bases aligning to TRBD1. The CDR3 contains 13 residues. The ends lost 7 bases at V and 10 bases at J; junction bases unmatched: 10. Looked up from germline, CDR1 is LNHDA and CDR2 is SQIVND (reference sequence). For the CDR3, the DNA is TGTGCCAGTACCCGGGACAGGGAGGGCTCAGCTTTCTTT. This sequence encodes CASTRDREGSAFF.

This clone showed up just once. The gene calls are TRBV19 and TRBJ2-7; D remains ambiguous. The V gene's germline CDR1 is LNHDA and CDR2 SQIVND (reference sequence). The CDR3 runs to 13 residues. V gave up 5 bases and J gave up 3 bases, with 11 bases separating them. The CDR3 protein is CASSPAEFYEQYF. The CDR3, as DNA: TGTGCCAGTAGTCCCGCGGAGTTCTACGAGCAGTACTTC.

This clone was counted a few times. This chain connects TRBV5-1 to TRBJ2-1; no clear D. V lost 4 bases, J lost 3 bases, and 8 bases lay in between. The CDR3 has 13 amino acids. CDR1 SGHRS and CDR2 YFSETQ come from the germline V gene. The CDR3 nucleotides are TGCGCCAGCAGCCTGGAGCGCTACAATGAGCAGTTCTTC. Amino acids: CASSLERYNEQFF.

This chain uses TRBV4-1 with TRBJ1-6; D is unresolved. Germline values: CDR1 MGHRA, CDR2 YSYEKL. This CDR3 contains 14 residues. The germline V and J ends were trimmed by 5 bases and 11 bases, with 16 bases remaining between them. The CDR3 protein is CASSTKPVGAPLHF. CDR3 DNA: TGCGCCAGCAGCACTAAGCCCGTCGGGGCACCCCTCCACTTT.

V is TRBV7-6 and J is TRBJ2-7, with D perhaps TRBD1 (7 bases). There are 15 residues in the CDR3. Germline V gives CDR1 SGHVS, CDR2 FNYEAQ. With 1 base removed from V and 6 bases from J, the gap between germline ends came to 16 bases. The DNA of the CDR3 is TGTGCCAGCAGCTTAGGGAGGGGGCGAGAGGGCGAGCAGTACTTC. Its translation is CASSLGRGREGEQYF.

In its sample, this clone was seen once. V and J are TRBV5-1 and TRBJ2-5; 11 bases are a match to TRBD2. With V trimmed by 0 bases and J by 5 bases, 3 bases remained unmatched. This CDR3 comprises 15 residues. CDR1 and CDR2 from the germline V gene are SGHRS and YFSETQ. CDR3 region: CASSLETSGVETQYF. CDR3 nucleotides: TGCGCCAGCAGCTTGGAGACTAGCGGGGTTGAGACCCAGTACTTC. Filled out from reference TRBV5-1 and TRBJ2-5, the complete variable domain reads KAGVTQTPRYLIKTRGQQVTLSCSPISGHRSVSWYQQTPGQGLQFLFEYFSETQRNKGNFPGRFSGRQFSNSRSEMNVSTLELGDSALYLCASSLETSGVETQYFGPGTRLLVL.

The chain links TRBV28 to TRBJ1-4; D might be TRBD1 (6 bases). CDR1 and CDR2 from the germline V gene are MDHEN and SYDVKM. The CDR3 runs 16 residues. Trimming removed 2 bases at V and 0 bases at J, with 10 bases between. This CDR3 is CASSLAGAATNEKLFF. CDR3 coding DNA: TGTGCCAGCAGTTTAGCAGGGGCGGCAACTAATGAAAAACTGTTTTTT.